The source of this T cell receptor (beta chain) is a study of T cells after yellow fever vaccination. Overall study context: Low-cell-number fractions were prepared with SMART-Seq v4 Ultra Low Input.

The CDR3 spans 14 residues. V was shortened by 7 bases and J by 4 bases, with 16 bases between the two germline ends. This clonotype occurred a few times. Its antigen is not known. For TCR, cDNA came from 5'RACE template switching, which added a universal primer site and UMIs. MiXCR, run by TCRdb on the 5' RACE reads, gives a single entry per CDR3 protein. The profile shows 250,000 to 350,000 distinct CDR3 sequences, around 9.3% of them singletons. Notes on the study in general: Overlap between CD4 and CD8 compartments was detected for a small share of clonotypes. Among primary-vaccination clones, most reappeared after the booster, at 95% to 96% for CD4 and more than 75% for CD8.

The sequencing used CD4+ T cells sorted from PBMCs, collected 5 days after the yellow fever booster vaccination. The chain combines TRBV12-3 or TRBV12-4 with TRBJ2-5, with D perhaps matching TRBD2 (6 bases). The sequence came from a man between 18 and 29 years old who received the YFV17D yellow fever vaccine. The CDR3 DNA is TGTGCCAGCACCCCGGGACTGGTATTAGAGACCCAGTACTTC. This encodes CASTPGLVLETQYF.